This T cell receptor beta chain was profiled in a study of Tregs in tolerant kidney transplant recipients. Whole-study results and caveats: Validation in larger populations is needed because few patients were studied. This study did not directly address biological reproducibility. Some patients' samples used different primers over time, so nucleotide sequences weren't comparable.

In regard to this clone: The target antigen is unknown.

The CDR3 has 16 amino acids. The germline V gene encodes CDR1 SGHRS and CDR2 YFSETQ. After removal of 5 bases from V and 2 bases from J, the junction contained 12 bases not matched to a gene. CD4+CD25+CD127- Tregs, CD4+CD25- non-Tregs, CD4 and CD8 cells were sorted. Generated by immunoSEQ multiplex PCR, the TCRdb table keeps only in-frame clones and is missing some. The sample yields approximately 60,000 clones, 98% seen once. V is TRBV5-1 and J is TRBJ2-7, with 8 bases lining up with TRBD1. This sequence originates from a human donor who received a combined kidney and bone marrow transplant. Here the sequenced sample was Tregs from blood, taken before the transplant. The CDR3 bases are TGCGCCAGCAGGGACAGGGAGAGGGTGGCCCCCTACGAGCAGTACTTC. Translated: CASRDRERVAPYEQYF. Full variable domain (missing parts from reference TRBV5-1 and TRBJ2-7): KAGVTQTPRYLIKTRGQQVTLSCSPISGHRSVSWYQQTPGQGLQFLFEYFSETQRNKGNFPGRFSGRQFSNSRSEMNVSTLELGDSALYLCASRDRERVAPYEQYFGPGTRLTVT.